The T cell receptor beta chain described here comes from a study of T cells in Graves' hyperthyroidism and ophthalmopathy. Many counts were recorded for this clonotype. CDR1 SQVTM and CDR2 ANQGSEA come from the germline V gene. V gave up 6 bases and J gave up 3 bases; unmatched junction bases: 7. This CDR3 has 14 residues. Authors of the study amplified TCR beta CDR3 regions from RNA transcripts. The HTBI primer set served for first-round RT-PCR of the TCR CDR3. TCRdb ran MiXCR on the multiplex PCR reads and lists one entry per CDR3 protein. The sample holds approximately 700,000 distinct CDR3 sequences, about 17% seen once.

The receptor comes from a man between 18 and 29 years old with Graves' hyperthyroidism. The sequencing sample was made of blood. This rearrangement joins TRBV29-1 to TRBJ2-7; 11 nucleotides agree with TRBD1. The DNA for the CDR3 is TGCAGCGTCGCCGACGGGACAGGGGGCTACGAGCAGTACTTC. It is translated as CSVADGTGGYEQYF.